The following is a T cell receptor (beta chain) sequence with its context. This sample was taken from a study of monozygotic twins with inflammatory bowel disease. TCRdb processed the 5' RACE reads again and assigns one entry to each CDR3 protein, with no DNA. This sample carries some 150,000 distinct CDR3 sequences, with approximately 7.4% going to the ten biggest clones. The CDR3 has 13 residues. Germline values: CDR1 SGHNT, CDR2 YYREEE (reference sequence). Sequencing used blood. This receptor was obtained from a human donor with ulcerative colitis or Crohn's disease, or a healthy co-twin of an affected twin (not recorded which). The V call is TRBV5-4, the J call TRBJ2-5. CDR3 loop: CASSWEGPETQYF.